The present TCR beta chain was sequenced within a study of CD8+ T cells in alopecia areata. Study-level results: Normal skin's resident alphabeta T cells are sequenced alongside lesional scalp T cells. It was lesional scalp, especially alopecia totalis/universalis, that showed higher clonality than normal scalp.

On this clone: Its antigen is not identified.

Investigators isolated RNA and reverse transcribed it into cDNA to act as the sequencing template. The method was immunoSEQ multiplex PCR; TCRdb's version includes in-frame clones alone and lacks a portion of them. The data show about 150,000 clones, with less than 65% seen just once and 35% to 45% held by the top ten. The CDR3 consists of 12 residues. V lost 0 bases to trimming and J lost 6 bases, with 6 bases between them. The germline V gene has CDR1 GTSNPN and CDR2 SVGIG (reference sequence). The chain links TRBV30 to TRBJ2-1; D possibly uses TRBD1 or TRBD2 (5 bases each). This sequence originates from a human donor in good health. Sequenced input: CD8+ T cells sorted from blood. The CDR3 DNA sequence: TGTGCCTGGAGTGTCGGGGCCAATGAGCAGTTCTTC. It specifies CAWSVGANEQFF.